The 30 T cell receptor beta chains given below trace back to one sample, sequenced in a study of cytomegalovirus exposure and HLA in healthy donors. It was with 60 Vbeta and 13 Jbeta primers that the PCR ran. Sequencing used immunoSEQ multiplex PCR; TCRdb keeps in-frame clones, though not all of them. Among roughly 180,000 clones listed, 75% to 85% were seen once. The sample taken for sequencing was PBMCs. The source of these receptors is a man aged 25 to 40 in good health and CMV-seropositive.

V gene TRBV7-9 combines with J gene TRBJ1-1; 7 bases map to TRBD1. Germline trimming cut 5 bases from V and 9 bases from J; bases unmatched to any gene: 12. CDR3 length: 14 amino acids. The germline V gene has CDR1 SEHNR and CDR2 FQNEAQ (reference sequence). CDR3 in DNA: TGTGCCAGCAGCGCGGGAGGGAGGACAGGCAAAGCTTTCTTT. Protein sequence: CASSAGGRTGKAFF. The variable domain in full, completed from reference TRBV7-9 and TRBJ1-1, reads DTGVSQNPRHKITKRGQNVTFRCDPISEHNRLYWYRQTLGQGPEFLTYFQNEAQLEKSRLLSDRFSAERPKGSFSTLEIQRTEQGDSAMYLCASSAGGRTGKAFFGQGTRLTVV.

This chain uses TRBV7-2 with TRBJ2-2; no definite D call. Germline lookup yields CDR1 SGHTA and CDR2 FQGNSA. Between the trimmed V and J ends, which lost 5 bases and 5 bases, there was a span of 9 bases. CDR3 size: 13 residues. The CDR3 DNA reads as TGTGCCAGCAGCCCCTACCAAACCGGGGAGCTGTTTTTT. It yields the protein CASSPYQTGELFF. Full variable domain (missing parts from reference TRBV7-2 and TRBJ2-2): GAGVSQSPSNKVTEKGKDVELRCDPISGHTALYWYRQSLGQGLEFLIYFQGNSAPDKSGLPSDRFSAERTGGSVSTLTIQRTQQEDSAVYLCASSPYQTGELFFGEGSRLTVL.

The chain couples TRBV19 to TRBJ1-1; TRBD1 matches at 8 bases. CDR1 LNHDA and CDR2 SQIVND come from the germline V gene (reference sequence). The CDR3 runs to 13 residues. V shed 5 bases and J 3 bases; nucleotides not matched to a gene: 2. CDR3 in amino acids: CASSLTGDTEAFF. The CDR3 bases are TGTGCCAGTAGTTTGACAGGGGACACTGAAGCTTTCTTT.

The chain couples TRBV30 to TRBJ1-4; D is unclear. This CDR3 comprises 12 residues. With 4 bases removed from V and 4 bases from J, the gap between germline ends came to 7 bases. Germline V gene sequence: CDR1 GTSNPN, CDR2 SVGIG (reference sequence). CDR3 loop: CAWTYSNEKLFF. The DNA for the CDR3 is TGTGCCTGGACTTATAGTAATGAAAAACTGTTTTTT.

A few counts support this clone. The chain carries TRBV5-6 and TRBJ1-3; possibly TRBD1 for D (6 bases). This CDR3 is 16 amino acids long. The germline V gene encodes CDR1 SGHDT and CDR2 YYEEEE. Trimming shortened V by 3 bases and J by 0 bases, and 13 bases separated the two germline ends. The CDR3 here is CASSSWGLSSGNTIYF. The CDR3 DNA is TGTGCCAGCAGCTCCTGGGGGCTGAGCTCTGGAAACACCATATATTTT.

J is TRBJ1-1 and V is TRBV5-8; TRBD1 matches at 9 bases. V was clipped by 5 bases and J by 5 bases; unmatched bases: 7. From germline, CDR1 is SGHTS and CDR2 YDEGEE. CDR3 length: 14 amino acids. This chain's CDR3 is CASSYRQGGTEAFF. Here the CDR3 DNA reads TGTGCCAGCAGTTATCGACAGGGGGGGACTGAAGCTTTCTTT.

The chain carries TRBV7-8 and TRBJ2-1; TRBD2 aligns across 8 bases. This CDR3 spans 16 amino acids. Trimming cost V 5 bases and J 6 bases; bases outside gene matches: 12. Germline CDR1 SGHVS, CDR2 FQNEAQ. This CDR3 is CASSPPGTRVGNEQFF. Written as DNA, the CDR3 is TGTGCCAGCAGCCCCCCCGGGACTAGAGTCGGCAATGAGCAGTTCTTC. Filled out from reference TRBV7-8 and TRBJ2-1, the complete variable domain reads GAGVSQSPRYKVAKRGQDVALRCDPISGHVSLFWYQQALGQGPEFLTYFQNEAQLDKSGLPSDRFFAERPEGSVSTLKIQRTQQEDSAVYLCASSPPGTRVGNEQFFGPGTRLTVL.

The chain combines TRBV6-1 with TRBJ2-7; 12 bases align to TRBD2. V lost 6 bases to trimming and J lost 2 bases; unmatched junction nucleotides: 5. The CDR3 has 15 amino acids. In germline, CDR1 is MNHNS, CDR2 SASEGT. In DNA, the CDR3 is TGTGCCAGCAGCCTAACTAGCGGGAGGACCTACGAGCAGTACTTC. Amino acids: CASSLTSGRTYEQYF.

CDR3 DNA: TGCGCCAGCAGCGGACAGGGCCCCTTCTACAATGAGCAGTTCTTC. Residues: CASSGQGPFYNEQFF. This chain uses TRBV5-1 with TRBJ2-1, with 8 bases lining up with TRBD1. The ends lost 4 bases at V and 3 bases at J; junction bases unmatched: 6. Germline CDR1 and CDR2: SGHRS and YFSETQ. CDR3 length equals 15 residues.

The genes are TRBV7-9 and TRBJ1-1; 7 bases are a match to TRBD1. The CDR3 runs 12 residues. Per germline, CDR1 SEHNR and CDR2 FQNEAQ (reference sequence). The junction had 5 bases not matched to a gene; V was cut back by 6 bases and J by 7 bases. CDR3 in amino acids: CASSHRGLEAFF. CDR3 nucleotide sequence: TGTGCCAGCAGTCACAGGGGCCTTGAAGCTTTCTTT.

The chain couples TRBV5-1 to TRBJ2-3, with D maybe TRBD2 (7 bases). The V end lost 1 base, the J end lost 4 bases, and 13 bases lay between the germline ends. There are 15 residues in the CDR3. From germline, CDR1 is SGHRS and CDR2 YFSETQ. As DNA, the CDR3 is TGCGCCAGCAGCTTGAGGGGGGGGGCGCCAGATACGCAGTATTTT. It yields the protein CASSLRGGAPDTQYF.

V usage is TRBV7-9 and J usage is TRBJ2-1; 10 bases line up with TRBD1. CDR3 length: 15 amino acids. Per germline, CDR1 SEHNR and CDR2 FQNEAQ (reference sequence). The ends lost 4 bases at V and 12 bases at J; junction bases unmatched: 12. CDR3 coding DNA: TGTGCCAGCAGCTCCCGGGACAGGGGATTTAGGGGGCAGTTCTTC. It yields the protein CASSSRDRGFRGQFF.

Only one count was recorded for this clone. The CDR3 region is CASSSAVLVTEAFF. Here the CDR3 DNA reads TGTGCCAGTAGTTCAGCGGTTTTGGTCACTGAAGCTTTCTTT. This chain connects TRBV19 to TRBJ1-1; D unresolved. V lost 5 bases to trimming and J lost 4 bases, with 14 bases between them. The CDR3 is 14 amino acids. Looked up from germline, CDR1 is LNHDA and CDR2 is SQIVND (reference sequence).

The chain joins TRBV27 to TRBJ1-3, with D perhaps TRBD1 (6 bases). The germline CDR1 and CDR2 sequences are MNHEY and SMNVEV (reference sequence). This CDR3 has 17 residues. V shed 6 bases and J shed 0 bases, with 18 bases lying between them. The CDR3 protein is CASSHFPKTGSGNTIYF. The CDR3 DNA is TGTGCCAGCAGCCATTTCCCCAAGACAGGCTCTGGAAACACCATATATTTT.

This clone was seen only a few times. This chain joins TRBV19 and TRBJ1-5, with 8 nucleotides matching TRBD1. The V and J ends lost 9 bases and 1 base, in that order; junction bases with no gene match: 5. This CDR3 has 14 residues. Germline V gene data show CDR1 as LNHDA and CDR2 as SQIVND (reference sequence). The CDR3 sequence is CASKTGESNQPQHF. The DNA for the CDR3 is TGTGCCAGCAAGACAGGGGAGAGCAATCAGCCCCAGCATTTT.

This clone came up a few times. The chain carries TRBV5-1 and TRBJ2-7; 7 positions agree with TRBD1. This CDR3 is 13 amino acids long. Germline CDR1 and CDR2: SGHRS and YFSETQ. The trim removed 1 base at V and 7 bases at J, leaving 5 bases unmatched. CDR3 sequence (DNA): TGCGCCAGCAGCTTGAACAGGGGAAAGGAGCAGTACTTC. This encodes CASSLNRGKEQYF.

The V gene is TRBV19, the J gene TRBJ2-7, with 10 bases matching TRBD2. The CDR3 runs to 14 residues. V lost 6 bases, J lost 4 bases, and 6 bases stayed unmatched. Looked up from germline, CDR1 is LNHDA and CDR2 is SQIVND (reference sequence). The DNA for the CDR3 is TGTGCCAGTAGCCAGCGGGGGGGCCGTTACGAGCAGTACTTC. Protein: CASSQRGGRYEQYF. The variable domain in full, with the rest retrieved from reference TRBV19 and TRBJ2-7, is DGGITQSPKYLFRKEGQNVTLSCEQNLNHDAMYWYRQDPGQGLRLIYYSQIVNDFQKGDIAEGYSVSREKKESFPLTVTSAQKNPTAFYLCASSQRGGRYEQYFGPGTRLTVT.

The chain carries TRBV2 and TRBJ2-7; TRBD2 agrees at 14 bases. The CDR3 loop spans 17 amino acids. CDR1 and CDR2 (germline): SNHLY, FYNNEI. V trimming: 6 bases; J trimming: 7 bases; junction bases outside the gene matches: 14. CDR3: CASSETLGTSGRGEQYF. CDR3 in DNA: TGTGCCAGCAGCGAAACCCTAGGGACTAGCGGGAGAGGTGAGCAGTACTTC.

J is TRBJ2-1 and V is TRBV2; 10 bases are a match to TRBD2. CDR1 and CDR2 (germline): SNHLY, FYNNEI. This CDR3 contains 17 residues. J was trimmed by 6 bases and V by 6 bases; bases with no gene match: 14. The chain's CDR3 is CASRASGSPLRGNEQFF. DNA for the CDR3: TGTGCCAGCAGAGCTAGCGGGAGCCCACTTCGGGGCAATGAGCAGTTCTTC.

The rearrangement uses TRBV7-8 and TRBJ2-5, with unresolved D. The CDR3 has 12 residues. Germline CDR1 SGHVS, CDR2 FQNEAQ. V was shortened by 1 base and J by 4 bases, with 4 bases between the two germline ends. This CDR3 is CASSLDIETQYF. CDR3 bases: TGTGCCAGCAGCTTAGACATAGAGACCCAGTACTTC.

This clone was recorded a few times. The genes are TRBV6-1 and TRBJ1-4; D gene ambiguous. This CDR3 is built from 12 residues. V was cut by 2 bases and J by 4 bases, with 2 bases left in between. In germline, CDR1 is MNHNS, CDR2 SASEGT. CDR3 nucleotides: TGTGCCAGCAGTGAACGTAATGAAAAACTGTTTTTT. It is translated as CASSERNEKLFF.

CDR3 sequence: CASSYKSVYEQYF. The CDR3, as DNA: TGTGCCAGCAGTTACAAGAGCGTCTACGAGCAGTACTTC. The chain carries TRBV6-5 and TRBJ2-7; the D is unclear. Trimming cost V 2 bases and J 3 bases, with 8 bases left between them. This CDR3 spans 13 amino acids. Germline V CDR1 and CDR2: MNHEY, SVGAGI.

The chain carries TRBV6-1 and TRBJ1-5; D is possibly TRBD1 (6 bases). The CDR3 contains 18 residues. V shed 0 bases and J shed 0 bases, with 15 bases lying between them. CDR1 MNHNS and CDR2 SASEGT come from the germline V gene. CDR3 in DNA: TGTGCCAGCAGTGAAGCGAGGGGGGGTGGTATTAGCAATCAGCCCCAGCATTTT. It translates to CASSEARGGGISNQPQHF.

CDR3 residues: CASRGGETEAFF. CDR3 sequence (DNA): TGTGCCAGCAGGGGGGGGGAGACTGAAGCTTTCTTT. This chain uses TRBV25-1 with TRBJ1-1; a weak D match, TRBD1 (5 bases). The V end lost 6 bases, the J end lost 5 bases, and 10 bases lay between the germline ends. CDR3 length: 12 amino acids. Germline V gene lookup returns CDR1 MGHDK and CDR2 SYGVNS.

The genes are TRBV30 and TRBJ1-2; D not certain. V was shortened by 0 bases and J by 1 base, with 6 bases between the two germline ends. Per germline, CDR1 GTSNPN and CDR2 SVGIG (reference sequence). CDR3 size: 13 residues. This chain's CDR3 is CAWSVVSNYGYTF. CDR3 sequence (DNA): TGTGCCTGGAGTGTTGTCAGTAACTATGGCTACACCTTC.

This clone was found once. The genes are TRBV27 and TRBJ1-1; TRBD1 aligns across 9 bases. CDR1 and CDR2 (germline): MNHEY, SMNVEV (reference sequence). This CDR3 has 17 residues. The J segment lost 1 base and the V segment lost 2 bases, leaving 8 bases of the junction unmatched. CDR3 coding DNA: TGTGCCAGCAGTTTAGGGACAGGGTACTTGGGGAACACTGAAGCTTTCTTT. This translates into CASSLGTGYLGNTEAFF.

The genes are TRBV30 and TRBJ2-3; weak D call: TRBD2 (6 bases). The CDR3 is 14 amino acids. V was clipped by 1 base and J by 2 bases, with 10 bases between them. Germline CDR1 reads GTSNPN; CDR2 reads SVGIG (reference sequence). The CDR3 nucleotides are TGTGCCTGGAGTGCGGGCGGGAACACAGATACGCAGTATTTT. This translates into CAWSAGGNTDTQYF.

The chain uses TRBV6-1 and TRBJ2-3; TRBD2 aligns across 9 bases. The CDR3 has 17 amino acids. The V and J ends lost 4 bases and 4 bases, in that order; junction bases with no gene match: 12. Germline V CDR1 and CDR2: MNHNS, SASEGT. CDR3 residues: CASSVGASGARADTQYF. The DNA for the CDR3 is TGTGCCAGCAGTGTTGGGGCTAGCGGGGCCAGGGCAGATACGCAGTATTTT.

CDR3 DNA sequence: TGCGCCAGCAGCCAAGTTCCAAAAACTTCCTCCTACGAGCAGTACTTC. Translated: CASSQVPKTSSYEQYF. The chain uses TRBV4-1 and TRBJ2-7; D is ambiguous. Germline CDR1 and CDR2: MGHRA and YSYEKL. CDR3 size: 16 residues. Trimming shortened V by 1 base and J by 0 bases, and 13 bases separated the two germline ends.

The chain joins TRBV20-1 to TRBJ1-1; D not resolved. The CDR3 has 11 amino acids. V dropped 4 bases and J dropped 6 bases, with 9 bases sitting between them. Germline loops: CDR1 DFQATT, CDR2 SNEGSKA (reference sequence). CDR3 region: CSAIGLSEAFF. CDR3 sequence (DNA): TGCAGTGCTATAGGACTGTCTGAAGCTTTCTTT.